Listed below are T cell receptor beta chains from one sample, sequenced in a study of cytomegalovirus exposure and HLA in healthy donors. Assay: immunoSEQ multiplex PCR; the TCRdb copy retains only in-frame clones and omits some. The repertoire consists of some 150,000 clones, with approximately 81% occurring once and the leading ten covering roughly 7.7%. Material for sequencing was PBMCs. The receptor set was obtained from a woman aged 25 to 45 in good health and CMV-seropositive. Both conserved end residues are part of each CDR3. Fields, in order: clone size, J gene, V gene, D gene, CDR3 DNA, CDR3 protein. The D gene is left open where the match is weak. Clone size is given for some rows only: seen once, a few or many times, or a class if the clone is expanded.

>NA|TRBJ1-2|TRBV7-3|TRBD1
TGTGCCAGCAGCTTCGACAGGGGTCGTGGCTACACCTTC
CASSFDRGRGYTF
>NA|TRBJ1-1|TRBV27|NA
TGTGCCAGCAGTCCCCCAGGGAACACTGAAGCTTTCTTT
CASSPPGNTEAFF
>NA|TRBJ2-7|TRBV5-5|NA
TGTGCCAGCAGTCCCACAGGGTCCTACGAGCAGTACTTC
CASSPTGSYEQYF
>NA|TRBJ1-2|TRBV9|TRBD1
TGTGCCAGCAGCCCCCGACAGGGTAAGGATGGCTACACCTTC
CASSPRQGKDGYTF
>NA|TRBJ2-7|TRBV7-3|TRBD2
TGTGCCAGCAGCTTAATAGGGACTAAGGACGAGCAGTACTTC
CASSLIGTKDEQYF
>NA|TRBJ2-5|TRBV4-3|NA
TGCGCCAGCAGCCAGTTCGGGGGATTTCAAGAGACCCAGTACTTC
CASSQFGGFQETQYF
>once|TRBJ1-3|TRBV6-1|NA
TGTGCCAGCAGTGAAGTGGCCGGAAACACCATATATTTT
CASSEVAGNTIYF
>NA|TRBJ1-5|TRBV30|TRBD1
TGTGCCTGGAGCTTTGGGACAGGGGGATGGCCCCAGCATTTT
CAWSFGTGGWPQHF
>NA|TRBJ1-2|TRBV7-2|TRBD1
TGTGCCAGCAGCTTTACAGGGGGCGACTATGGCTACACCTTC
CASSFTGGDYGYTF
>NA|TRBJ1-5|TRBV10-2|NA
TGCGCCAGCAGTGAGTCGAACACCTATCAGCCCCAGCATTTT
CASSESNTYQPQHF
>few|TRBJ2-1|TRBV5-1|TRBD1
TGCGCCAGCAGCTTCGGACAGGGTGGTGAGCAGTTCTTC
CASSFGQGGEQFF
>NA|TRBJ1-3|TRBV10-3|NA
TGTGCCATCAGAGCAGGGGCAGGGTCAGGAAACACCATATATTTT
CAIRAGAGSGNTIYF
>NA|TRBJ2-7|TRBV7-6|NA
TGTGCCAGCAGCCAGGAAACAGGTTACGAGCAGTACTTC
CASSQETGYEQYF
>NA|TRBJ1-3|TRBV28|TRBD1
TGTGCCAGCAGTTTAGTAAGGACAGGGGCCGATGGAAACACCATATATTTT
CASSLVRTGADGNTIYF
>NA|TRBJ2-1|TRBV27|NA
TGTGCCAGCAGTCCTTTTGTCAGCTCCTACAATGAGCAGTTCTTC
CASSPFVSSYNEQFF
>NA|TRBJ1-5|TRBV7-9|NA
TGTGCCAGCAGCCTCAGGGATGATCAGCCCCAGCATTTT
CASSLRDDQPQHF
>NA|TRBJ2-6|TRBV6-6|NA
TGTGCCAGCAGTTATTTCGGGGGAACTGGGGCCAACGTCCTGACTTTC
CASSYFGGTGANVLTF
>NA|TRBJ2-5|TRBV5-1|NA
TGCGCCAGCAGCTCACAGGGTTGGGAGACCCAGTACTTC
CASSSQGWETQYF
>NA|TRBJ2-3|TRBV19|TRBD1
TGTGCCAGTAGTACAGAGGGGACAGGGGTTCTCACAGATACGCAGTATTTT
CASSTEGTGVLTDTQYF
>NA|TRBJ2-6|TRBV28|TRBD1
TGTGCCAGCAGGCGGGACAGGGTTAAAGTTGGTGTTCCTGGGGCCAACGTCCTGACTTTC
CASRRDRVKVGVPGANVLTF
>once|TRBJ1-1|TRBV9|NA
TGTGCCAGCAGTGGATCAGTTCGGGACACTGAAGCTTTCTTT
CASSGSVRDTEAFF
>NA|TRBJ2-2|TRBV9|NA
TGTGCCAGCAGCGCCGCGAACACCGGGGAGCTGTTTTTT
CASSAANTGELFF
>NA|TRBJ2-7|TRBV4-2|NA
TGTGCCAGCAGCCAAGATAGGGGGGGTAAGCAGTACTTC
CASSQDRGGKQYF
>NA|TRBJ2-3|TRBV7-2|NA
TGTGCCAGCCGAATCCTGGGGGCCACAGATACGCAGTATTTT
CASRILGATDTQYF
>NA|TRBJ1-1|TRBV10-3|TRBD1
TGTGCCATCACTCCAGGCTGGGACAGGGGGGAAGCTTTCTTT
CAITPGWDRGEAFF
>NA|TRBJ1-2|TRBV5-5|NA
TGTGCCAGCAGCCCTCTAGGGAGAGGCCCCGGGGGCTACACCTTC
CASSPLGRGPGGYTF
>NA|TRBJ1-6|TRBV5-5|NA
TGTGCCAGCAGCTTGGGCACCGGCGGTTCACCCCTCCACTTT
CASSLGTGGSPLHF
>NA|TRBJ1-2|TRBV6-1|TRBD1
TGTGCCAGCAGTGAAACGGCGGACAGGGCGGATGGCTACACCTTC
CASSETADRADGYTF
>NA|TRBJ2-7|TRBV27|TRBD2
TGTGCCAGCAGTTCGTGGGACACCGGGACTAGCGGGGCGGGCTACGAGCAGTACTTC
CASSSWDTGTSGAGYEQYF
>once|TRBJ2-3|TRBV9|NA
TGTGCCAGCAGCCCCCCTGGGCACTTAGATACGCAGTATTTT
CASSPPGHLDTQYF
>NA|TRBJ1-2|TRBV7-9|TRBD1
TGTGCCAGCAGCTCAGGTCGACCTGGACAGGGGGGTGGCTACACCTTC
CASSSGRPGQGGGYTF
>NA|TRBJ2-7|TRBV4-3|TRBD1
TGCGCCAGCAGCCAACAAGGGTGGGCCGGGACAGGGGGGTCCTACGAGCAGTACTTC
CASSQQGWAGTGGSYEQYF
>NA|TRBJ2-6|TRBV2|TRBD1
TGTGCCAGCTTCAAGGGACAGTCTGGGGCCAACGTCCTGACTTTC
CASFKGQSGANVLTF
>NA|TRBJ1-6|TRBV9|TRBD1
TGTGCCAGCAGCCAATTGTCCGGGACAGCTAATTCACCCCTCCACTTT
CASSQLSGTANSPLHF
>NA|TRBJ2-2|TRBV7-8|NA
TGTGCCAGCAGCTTAGCATACCGAGAAGGGGAGCTGTTTTTT
CASSLAYREGELFF
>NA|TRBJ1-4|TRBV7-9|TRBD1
TGTGCCAGCAGCTTAAGACAGGGAAGACTGTTTTTT
CASSLRQGRLFF
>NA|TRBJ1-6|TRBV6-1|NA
TGTGCCAGCAGTGAAGACGGGATAGGGAATTCACCCCTCCACTTT
CASSEDGIGNSPLHF
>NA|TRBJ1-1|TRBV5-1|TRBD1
TGCGCCAGCAGCTTAGGGTACTTGGGACAGCCGAACACTGAAGCTTTCTTT
CASSLGYLGQPNTEAFF
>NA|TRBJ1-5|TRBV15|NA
TGTGCCACCAGCAGAGAGGTAGTGAGGGGCAATCAGCCCCAGCATTTT
CATSREVVRGNQPQHF
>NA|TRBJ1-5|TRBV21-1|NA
TGTGCCAGCAGCAAAGAAGGTGGCTGTCGACAGCAGAACAATCAGCCCCAGCATTTT
CASSKEGGCRQQNNQPQHF
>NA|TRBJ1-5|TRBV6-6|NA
TGTGCCAGCAGCCGAGGGACACCGTACAGTCAGCCCCAGCATTTT
CASSRGTPYSQPQHF
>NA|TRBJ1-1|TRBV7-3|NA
TGTGCCAGCAGCTTGCTAGGGGACACTGAAGCTTTCTTT
CASSLLGDTEAFF
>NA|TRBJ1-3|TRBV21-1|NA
TGTGCCAGCAGCAAAGATGTCAAGGGAGCTGGAAACACCATATATTTT
CASSKDVKGAGNTIYF
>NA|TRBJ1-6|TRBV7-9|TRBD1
TGTGCCAGCAGCACCATGGGACAGGGGGCCGGGTCACCCCTCCACTTT
CASSTMGQGAGSPLHF
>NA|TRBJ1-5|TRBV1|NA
TGCACCAGCAGCCAAATCAGGGGTGCGGGCAATCAGCCCCAGCATTTT
CTSSQIRGAGNQPQHF
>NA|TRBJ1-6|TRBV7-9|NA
TGTGCCAGCAGCTTAGCCCGGGTATCGCATTCACCCCTCCACTTT
CASSLARVSHSPLHF
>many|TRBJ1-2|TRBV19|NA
TGTGCCAGTAGTATTGCGGGGGGCGGCTACACCTTC
CASSIAGGGYTF
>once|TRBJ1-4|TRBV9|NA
TGTGCCAGCAGCGTAGGCGTTAACGGGGAAAAACTGTTTTTT
CASSVGVNGEKLFF
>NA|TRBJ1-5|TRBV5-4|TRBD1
TGTGCCAGCAGCCAAGCGCCCGGGACAGGGGATCAGCCCCAGCATTTT
CASSQAPGTGDQPQHF
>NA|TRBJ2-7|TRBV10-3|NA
TGTGCCATCAGTGAGTCTGGTTACGAGCAGTACTTC
CAISESGYEQYF
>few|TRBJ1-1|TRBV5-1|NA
TGCGCCAGCAGCCGTAACGCAGATATGAACACTGAAGCTTTCTTT
CASSRNADMNTEAFF
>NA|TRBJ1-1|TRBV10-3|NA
TGTGCCTCTACAGAGAACACTGAAGCTTTCTTT
CASTENTEAFF
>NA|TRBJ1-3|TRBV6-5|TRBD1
TGTGCCAGCAGTACAGGGGGCGACCCTGGAAACACCATATATTTT
CASSTGGDPGNTIYF
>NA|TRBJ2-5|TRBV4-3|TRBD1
TGCGCCAGCAGCCCCGGACAGGGACTAGAGACCCAGTACTTC
CASSPGQGLETQYF